Below are 8 T cell receptor beta chains sequenced from a single sample in a study of follicular helper T cells after annual influenza vaccination. As for time point: 2015-2016 season, pre-vaccination. TCRdb's table, derived via immunoSEQ multiplex PCR, lists solely in-frame clones and lacks some. The sample contains under 15,000 clones, about 77% of which appear only once. The input for sequencing was CXCR5- memory CD4+ T cells sorted from blood, taken on the day of influenza vaccination. The receptors shown here come from an adult who received the influenza vaccine.

J is TRBJ2-1 and V is TRBV28; 8 nucleotides match TRBD2. The CDR3 extends over 14 amino acids. The J segment lost 8 bases and the V segment lost 6 bases, leaving 9 bases of the junction unmatched. Per germline, CDR1 MDHEN and CDR2 SYDVKM. The CDR3 region is CASRTSGGGHEQFF. The CDR3 bases are TGTGCCAGCAGAACTAGCGGCGGAGGGCATGAGCAGTTCTTC.

The V and J genes are TRBV9 and TRBJ2-5, with 12 bases identical to TRBD2. There are 15 residues in the CDR3. V lost 2 bases to trimming and J lost 5 bases; unmatched junction nucleotides: 4. CDR1 SGDLS and CDR2 YYNGEE come from the germline V gene. In nucleotides, the CDR3 is TGTGCCAGCAGCGTTACTAGCGGGGGGAGGGAGACCCAGTACTTC. Its translation is CASSVTSGGRETQYF.

The CDR3 region has the DNA TGTGCCTGGAGGACCGGAGGGGGCTACACCTTC. This gives the protein CAWRTGGGYTF. The chain employs TRBV30 and TRBJ1-2; no clear D. Germline V gene data show CDR1 as GTSNPN and CDR2 as SVGIG (reference sequence). This CDR3 has 11 amino acids. Trimming removed 3 bases at V and 8 bases at J, with 10 bases between.

This clone was seen a handful of times. CDR3 DNA: TGTGCCAGCAGTGAACGCTACGAGCAGTACTTC. It specifies CASSERYEQYF. This chain links TRBV2 with TRBJ2-7; D uncertain. This CDR3 is 11 amino acids long. The germline CDR1 and CDR2 sequences are SNHLY and FYNNEI. V lost 2 bases and J lost 3, with 2 bases in between.

V is TRBV2 and J is TRBJ1-5, with 7 bases that match TRBD1. The V and J ends lost 6 bases and 6 bases, in that order; junction bases with no gene match: 8. The CDR3 is 14 residues long. Germline V gene lookup returns CDR1 SNHLY and CDR2 FYNNEI. The CDR3 protein is CASSVDREGQPQHF. In DNA form, the CDR3 reads TGTGCCAGCAGCGTCGACAGGGAAGGTCAGCCCCAGCATTTT.

This clone was recorded only once. The rearrangement joins TRBV29-1 to TRBJ1-1, with 7 bases fitting TRBD1. J lost 3 bases, V lost 6 bases, and 4 bases had no gene match. The CDR3 runs 12 residues. Germline CDR1 SQVTM, CDR2 ANQGSEA. The CDR3 region is CSVYRGHTEAFF. DNA of the CDR3: TGCAGCGTATACAGGGGACACACTGAAGCTTTCTTT.

This chain connects TRBV5-1 to TRBJ2-3; D is ambiguous. The V end was cut by 2 bases, the J end by 6 bases, with 13 bases between. Germline V lookup: CDR1 SGHRS, CDR2 YFSETQ. The CDR3 sequence is 14 residues long. CDR3 sequence reads: CASSFLGSGDTQYF. In DNA, the CDR3 is TGCGCCAGCAGCTTTTTGGGCTCTGGGGATACGCAGTATTTT.

The chain carries TRBV5-5 and TRBJ2-3, with TRBD1 as a possible D gene (6 bases). This CDR3 comprises 13 residues. Germline-derived CDR1 and CDR2 are SGHKS and YYEKEE (reference sequence). Trimming stripped 6 bases from V and 1 base from J, with 9 bases between. The CDR3 DNA reads as TGTGCCAGCACCCCAGGGGGCACAGATACGCAGTATTTT. Amino acids: CASTPGGTDTQYF.